Listed below are T cell receptor beta chains from one sample, sequenced in a study of blood T cell repertoires in COVID-19. Clones were read by immunoSEQ multiplex PCR, and TCRdb kept only the in-frame ones, dropping some. The repertoire holds 250,000 to 350,000 clones, with approximately 91% as singletons. Sequenced sample: peripheral blood. The receptor set was obtained from an older woman with acute or convalescent COVID-19. The CDR3 runs from the conserved cysteine through the conserved F or W.

V	J	CDR3
TRBV7-6	TRBJ2-3	CASSLKLGGPRADTQYF
TRBV28	TRBJ2-7	CASSLLGGRAGEQYF
TRBV18	TRBJ2-1	CASSPRLAGNEQFF
TRBV19	TRBJ1-4	CASSILAQGFEKLFF
TRBV9	TRBJ1-5	CASSTGQTINQPQHF
TRBV28	TRBJ2-3	CASSFGAGTGSTDTQYF
TRBV6-5	TRBJ1-2	CASSYSPTGGGAGYTF
TRBV28	TRBJ2-2	CASSTGLAGANTGELFF
TRBV19	TRBJ1-1	CASSMTANTEAFF
TRBV5-1	TRBJ2-4	CASSRNELENIQYF
TRBV5-1	TRBJ2-7	CASSLGLAGGSSYEQYF
TRBV10-3	TRBJ2-7	CAISATGVEQYF
TRBV2	TRBJ1-2	CASSPRNYGYTF
TRBV19	TRBJ2-7	CASSTQGSNEQYF
TRBV9	TRBJ1-4	CASSSRWDRNEKLFF
TRBV11-3	TRBJ2-3	CASSPGTSGGASTDTQYF
TRBV11-2	TRBJ2-2	CASSLTGQGRSGELFF
TRBV7-2	TRBJ2-1	CASSPGTYNEQFF
TRBV27	.	CASSLYGDRGRTSYEQYF
TRBV6-4	TRBJ2-3	CASSPQSGDDTQYF
TRBV7-9	TRBJ1-4	CASSTLGTATNEKLFF
TRBV4-1	TRBJ2-3	CASNSPLAGRTDTQYF
TRBV2	TRBJ1-4	CASSELGQGGEKLFF
TRBV7-2	TRBJ2-3	CASSFLAGGASTDTQYF
TRBV6-2/TRBV6-3	TRBJ2-1	CASSPTSGGAFYNEQFF
TRBV5-1	TRBJ1-2	CASSLETAYGYTF
TRBV28	TRBJ2-7	CASRDSYEQYF
TRBV15	TRBJ2-1	CATSSGLGGGNEQFF
TRBV5-1	TRBJ2-4	CASSPIQGAKNIQYF
TRBV7-9	TRBJ1-1	CASSLWTTEAFF
TRBV27	TRBJ1-5	CASSPNDRGQFYQPQHF
TRBV9	TRBJ2-7	CASSVGPGGYEQYF
TRBV7-3	TRBJ2-1	CASSLVRSQYNEQFF
TRBV9	TRBJ1-1	CASSVGSGYTEAFF
TRBV11-2	TRBJ1-2	CASSVQGAGGYTF
TRBV27	TRBJ2-2	CASSLLPGELFF
TRBV18	TRBJ2-2	CASSPPGAIGELFF
TRBV28	TRBJ1-2	CASREGGRNYGYTF
TRBV7-2	TRBJ1-2	CASSPEVSGYTF
TRBV7-2	TRBJ1-4	CASSPGLEGWRGEKLFF
TRBV10-1	TRBJ1-2	CASSGKRGNYGYTF
TRBV5-6	TRBJ2-3	CASSLKGFSGSSDTQYF
TRBV12-2	TRBJ2-3	CASRLAHGTGPLGDTQYF
TRBV7-3	TRBJ2-1	CASSSGLAGVYEQFF
TRBV7-9	TRBJ2-5	CASRKGRDPRETQYF
TRBV4-3	TRBJ2-3	CASSQGVRRASGYTQYF
TRBV7-2	TRBJ1-3	CASSFFAGSGNTIYF
TRBV2	TRBJ1-4	CASSVGHGGEKLFF
TRBV5-4	TRBJ2-3	CASGRQGGTDTQYF
TRBV9	TRBJ1-3	CASSVGRDSGNTIYF
TRBV7-9	TRBJ1-1	CASTLGAANTEAFF
TRBV3-1/TRBV3-2	TRBJ2-6	CASISSGANVLTF
TRBV27	TRBJ1-2	CASREYGTGGLYGYTF